Sequencing of this TCR beta chain was carried out in a study of early T cells in non-severe SARS-CoV-2 infection. Study outcomes and limitations: Private and CD4 specificities were missed by VDJdb matching, skewed to anti-spike CD8.

V was clipped by 2 bases and J by 5 bases; unmatched bases: 8. Germline V lookup: CDR1 KGHSH, CDR2 LQKENI. The CDR3 is 15 residues long. Individual cDNA molecules were tagged with unique molecular identifiers, the study reported. MiXCR, run by TCRdb on the 5' RACE reads, gives a single entry per CDR3 protein. The sample contains about 71,000 distinct CDR3 sequences, roughly an eighth of which appear only once. This clonotype was counted many times. The antigen remains unidentified. The sequencing sample was made of whole blood. This receptor was obtained from an adult who was a healthcare worker with PCR-confirmed SARS-CoV-2 infection or an uninfected control (not recorded which). The rearrangement uses TRBV18 and TRBJ1-2; the match to TRBD1 covers 7 bases. This CDR3 reads CASSPRTGVSYGYTF. CDR3 sequence (DNA): TGTGCCAGCTCACCAAGAACAGGGGTTTCTTATGGCTACACCTTC.